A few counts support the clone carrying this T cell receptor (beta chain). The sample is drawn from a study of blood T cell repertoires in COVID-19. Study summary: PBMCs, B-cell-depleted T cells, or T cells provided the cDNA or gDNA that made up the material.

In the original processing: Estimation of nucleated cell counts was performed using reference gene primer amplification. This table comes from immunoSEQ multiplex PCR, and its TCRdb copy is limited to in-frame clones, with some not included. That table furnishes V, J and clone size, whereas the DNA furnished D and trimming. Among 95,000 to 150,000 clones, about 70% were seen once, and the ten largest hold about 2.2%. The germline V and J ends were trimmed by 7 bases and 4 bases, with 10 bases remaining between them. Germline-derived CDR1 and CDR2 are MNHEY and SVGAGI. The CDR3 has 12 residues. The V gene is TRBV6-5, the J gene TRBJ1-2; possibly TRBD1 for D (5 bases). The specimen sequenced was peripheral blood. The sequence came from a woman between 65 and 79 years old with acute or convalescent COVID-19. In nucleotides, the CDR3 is TGTGCCAGCATAGGGGAGGTCTATGGCTACACCTTC. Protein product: CASIGEVYGYTF.